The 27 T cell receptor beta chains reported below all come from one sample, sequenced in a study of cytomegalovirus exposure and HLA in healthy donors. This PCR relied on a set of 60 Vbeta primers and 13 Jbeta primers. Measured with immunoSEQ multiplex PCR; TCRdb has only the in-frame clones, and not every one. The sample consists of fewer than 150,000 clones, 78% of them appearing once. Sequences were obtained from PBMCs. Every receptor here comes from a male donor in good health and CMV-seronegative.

The DNA of the CDR3 is TGTGCCAGCAGCCAAGATGTCCGGACTAGCGGGAGTACAGATACGCAGTATTTT. Its protein product is CASSQDVRTSGSTDTQYF. This chain joins TRBV4-2 and TRBJ2-3; 13 bases map to TRBD2. V lost 0 bases, J lost 3 bases, and 6 bases stayed unmatched. Germline V gene sequence: CDR1 LGHNA, CDR2 YNFKEQ. CDR3 length equals 18 residues.

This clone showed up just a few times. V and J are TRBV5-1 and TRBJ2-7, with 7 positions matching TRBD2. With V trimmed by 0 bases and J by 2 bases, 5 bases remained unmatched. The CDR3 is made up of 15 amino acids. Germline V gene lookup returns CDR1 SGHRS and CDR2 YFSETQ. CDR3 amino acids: CASSLAAGSTYEQYF. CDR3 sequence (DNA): TGCGCCAGCAGCTTGGCAGCGGGGAGTACCTACGAGCAGTACTTC.

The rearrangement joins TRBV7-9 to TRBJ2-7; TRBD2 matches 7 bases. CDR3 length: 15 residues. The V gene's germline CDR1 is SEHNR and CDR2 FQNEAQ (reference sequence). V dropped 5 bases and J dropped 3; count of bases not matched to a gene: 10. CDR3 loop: CASSTGAGSIYEQYF. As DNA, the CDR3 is TGTGCCAGCAGCACAGGAGCGGGATCCATCTACGAGCAGTACTTC.

In nucleotides, the CDR3 is TGTGCCAGCTCACCACAAATGATTCTACAGGGGGCAGGACAGCCCCAGCATTTT. Its protein is CASSPQMILQGAGQPQHF. The chain recombines TRBV18 with TRBJ1-5; 9 bases agree with TRBD1. Germline lookup yields CDR1 KGHSH and CDR2 LQKENI. The CDR3 totals 18 residues. Germline trimming cut 1 base from V and 7 bases from J; bases unmatched to any gene: 14. Based on the CDR3 plus reference TRBV18 and TRBJ1-5, the full variable domain is NAGVMQNPRHLVRRRGQEARLRCSPMKGHSHVYWYRQLPEEGLKFMVYLQKENIIDESGMPKERFSAEFPKEGPSILRIQQVVRGDSAAYFCASSPQMILQGAGQPQHFGDGTRLSIL.

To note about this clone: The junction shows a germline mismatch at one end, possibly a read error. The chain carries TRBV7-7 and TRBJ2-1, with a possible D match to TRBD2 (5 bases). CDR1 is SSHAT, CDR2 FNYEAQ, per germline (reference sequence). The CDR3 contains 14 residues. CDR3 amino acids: CASSRGDPAGEQFF. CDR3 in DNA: TGTGCTAGCAGCCGTGGGGATCCGGCGGGTGAGCAGTTCTTC.

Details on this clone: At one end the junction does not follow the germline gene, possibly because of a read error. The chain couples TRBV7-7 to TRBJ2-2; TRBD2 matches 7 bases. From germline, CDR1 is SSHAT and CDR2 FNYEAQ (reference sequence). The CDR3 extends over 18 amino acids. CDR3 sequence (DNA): TGTGCTAGCAGCTTAAGCCTTGGCGGGGGAACGAACACCGGGGAGCTGTTTTTT. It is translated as CASSLSLGGGTNTGELFF.

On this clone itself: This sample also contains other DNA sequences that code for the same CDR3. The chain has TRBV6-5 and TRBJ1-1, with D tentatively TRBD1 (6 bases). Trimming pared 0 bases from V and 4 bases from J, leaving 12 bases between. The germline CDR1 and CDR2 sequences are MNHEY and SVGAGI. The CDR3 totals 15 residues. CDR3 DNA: TGTGCCAGCAGTTACTCTAGGGGGGGGAGCACTGAAGCTTTCTTT. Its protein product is CASSYSRGGSTEAFF.

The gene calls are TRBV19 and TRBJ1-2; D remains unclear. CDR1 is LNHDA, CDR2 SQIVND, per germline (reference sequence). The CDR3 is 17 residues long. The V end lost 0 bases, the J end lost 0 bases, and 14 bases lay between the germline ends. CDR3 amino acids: CASSIDRAERSNYGYTF. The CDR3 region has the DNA TGTGCCAGTAGTATAGATCGGGCAGAGCGGTCTAACTATGGCTACACCTTC.

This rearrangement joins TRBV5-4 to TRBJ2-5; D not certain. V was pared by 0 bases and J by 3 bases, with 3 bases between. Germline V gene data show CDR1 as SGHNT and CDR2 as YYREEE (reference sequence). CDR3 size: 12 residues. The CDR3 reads CASSLGEETQYF. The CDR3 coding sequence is TGTGCCAGCAGCTTGGGCGAAGAGACCCAGTACTTC.

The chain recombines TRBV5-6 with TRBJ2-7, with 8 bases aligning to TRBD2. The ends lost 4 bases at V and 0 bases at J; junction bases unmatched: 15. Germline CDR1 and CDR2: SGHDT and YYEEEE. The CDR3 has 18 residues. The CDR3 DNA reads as TGTGCCAGCAGCCGGCGGAATTTAGCGGGATCCAGCTCCTACGAGCAGTACTTC. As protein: CASSRRNLAGSSSYEQYF.

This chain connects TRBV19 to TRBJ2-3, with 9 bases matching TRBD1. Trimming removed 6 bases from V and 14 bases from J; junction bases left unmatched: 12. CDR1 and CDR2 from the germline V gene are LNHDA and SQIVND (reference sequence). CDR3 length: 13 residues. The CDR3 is CASRTLQGARAYF. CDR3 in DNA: TGTGCCAGTAGGACCCTACAGGGGGCTAGGGCGTATTTT.

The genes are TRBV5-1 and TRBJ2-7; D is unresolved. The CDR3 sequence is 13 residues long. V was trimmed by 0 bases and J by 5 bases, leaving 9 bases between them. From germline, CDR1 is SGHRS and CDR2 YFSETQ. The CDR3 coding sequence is TGCGCCAGCAGCTTGGTTGGGCCTGACGAGCAGTACTTC. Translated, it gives CASSLVGPDEQYF. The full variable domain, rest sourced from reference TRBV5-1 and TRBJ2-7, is KAGVTQTPRYLIKTRGQQVTLSCSPISGHRSVSWYQQTPGQGLQFLFEYFSETQRNKGNFPGRFSGRQFSNSRSEMNVSTLELGDSALYLCASSLVGPDEQYFGPGTRLTVT.

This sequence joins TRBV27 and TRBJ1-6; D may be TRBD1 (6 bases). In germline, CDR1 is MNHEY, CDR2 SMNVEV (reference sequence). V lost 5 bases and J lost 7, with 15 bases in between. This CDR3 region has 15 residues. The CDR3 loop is CASSLSAQGNSPLHF. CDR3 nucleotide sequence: TGTGCCAGCAGTCTTTCCGCGCAGGGGAATTCACCCCTCCACTTT.

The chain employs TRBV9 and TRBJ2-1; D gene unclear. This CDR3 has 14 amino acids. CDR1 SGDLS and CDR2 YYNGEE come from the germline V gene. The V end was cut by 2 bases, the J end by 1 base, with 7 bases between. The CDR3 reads CASSVGVSYNEQFF. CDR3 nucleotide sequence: TGTGCCAGCAGCGTCGGAGTTTCCTACAATGAGCAGTTCTTC.

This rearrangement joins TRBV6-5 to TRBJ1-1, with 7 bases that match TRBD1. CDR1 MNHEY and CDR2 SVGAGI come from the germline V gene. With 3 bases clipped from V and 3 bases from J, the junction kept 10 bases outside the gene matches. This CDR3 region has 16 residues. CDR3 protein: CASSYYLGGDDTEAFF. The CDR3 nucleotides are TGTGCCAGCAGTTATTACTTAGGGGGCGATGACACTGAAGCTTTCTTT.

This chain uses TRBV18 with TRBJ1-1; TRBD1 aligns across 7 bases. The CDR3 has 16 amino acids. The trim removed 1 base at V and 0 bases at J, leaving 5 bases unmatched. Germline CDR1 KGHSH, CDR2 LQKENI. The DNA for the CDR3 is TGTGCCAGCTCACCACTTACAGGGGAAATGAACACTGAAGCTTTCTTT. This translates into CASSPLTGEMNTEAFF.

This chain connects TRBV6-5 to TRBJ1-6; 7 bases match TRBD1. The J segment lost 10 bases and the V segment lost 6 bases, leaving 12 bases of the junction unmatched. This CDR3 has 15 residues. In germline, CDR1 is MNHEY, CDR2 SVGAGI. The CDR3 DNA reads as TGTGCCAGCAGCCGACAGGGTTCCGGGTTGTCACCCCTCCACTTT. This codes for CASSRQGSGLSPLHF.

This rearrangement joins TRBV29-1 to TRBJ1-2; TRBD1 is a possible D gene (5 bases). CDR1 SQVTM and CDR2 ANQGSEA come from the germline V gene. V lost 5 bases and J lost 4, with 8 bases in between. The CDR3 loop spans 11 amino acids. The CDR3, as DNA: TGCAGCGTTTTTAGGGGCTATGGCTACACCTTC. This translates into CSVFRGYGYTF.

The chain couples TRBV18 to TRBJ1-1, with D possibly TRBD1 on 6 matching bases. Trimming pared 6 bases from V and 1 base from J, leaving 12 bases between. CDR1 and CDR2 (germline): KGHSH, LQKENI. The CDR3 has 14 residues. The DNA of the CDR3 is TGTGCCAGCTCTCGTGGGACACCGAACACTGAAGCTTTCTTT. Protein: CASSRGTPNTEAFF. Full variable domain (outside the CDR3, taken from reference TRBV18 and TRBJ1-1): NAGVMQNPRHLVRRRGQEARLRCSPMKGHSHVYWYRQLPEEGLKFMVYLQKENIIDESGMPKERFSAEFPKEGPSILRIQQVVRGDSAAYFCASSRGTPNTEAFFGQGTRLTVV.

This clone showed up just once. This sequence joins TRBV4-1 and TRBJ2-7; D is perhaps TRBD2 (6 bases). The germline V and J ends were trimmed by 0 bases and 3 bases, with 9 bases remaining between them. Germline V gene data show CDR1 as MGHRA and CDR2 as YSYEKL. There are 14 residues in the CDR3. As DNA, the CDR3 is TGCGCCAGCAGCCAAGACCCGGGAGACTACGAGCAGTACTTC. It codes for CASSQDPGDYEQYF.

This CDR3 is CASSLEVGTSYEQYF. In nucleotides, the CDR3 is TGTGCCAGCAGCTTGGAGGTAGGGACTAGCTACGAGCAGTACTTC. V usage is TRBV5-6 and J usage is TRBJ2-7, with 8 bases matching TRBD2. Losses at the gene ends were 0 bases for V and 3 bases for J; bases not matched to a gene: 5. The length of the CDR3 is 15 residues. From germline, CDR1 is SGHDT and CDR2 YYEEEE. Full variable domain (missing parts from reference TRBV5-6 and TRBJ2-7): DAGVTQSPTHLIKTRGQQVTLRCSPKSGHDTVSWYQQALGQGPQFIFQYYEEEERQRGNFPDRFSGHQFPNYSSELNVNALLLGDSALYLCASSLEVGTSYEQYFGPGTRLTVT.

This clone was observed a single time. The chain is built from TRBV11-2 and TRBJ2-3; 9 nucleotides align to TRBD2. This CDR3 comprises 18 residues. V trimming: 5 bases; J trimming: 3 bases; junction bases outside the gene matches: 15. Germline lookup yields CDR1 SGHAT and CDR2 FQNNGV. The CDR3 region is CASSPGRIAGVRTDTQYF. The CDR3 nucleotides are TGTGCCAGCAGCCCAGGGAGGATAGCGGGAGTTAGGACAGATACGCAGTATTTT.

The CDR3 DNA reads as TGCAGCGGGGGACTAGCGGGGAACACCGGGGAGCTGTTTTTT. It encodes CSGGLAGNTGELFF. This sequence joins TRBV29-1 and TRBJ2-2; TRBD2 matches at 12 bases. The germline V gene encodes CDR1 SQVTM and CDR2 ANQGSEA. The CDR3 runs 14 residues. V lost 7 bases, J lost 1 base, and 1 base stayed unmatched.

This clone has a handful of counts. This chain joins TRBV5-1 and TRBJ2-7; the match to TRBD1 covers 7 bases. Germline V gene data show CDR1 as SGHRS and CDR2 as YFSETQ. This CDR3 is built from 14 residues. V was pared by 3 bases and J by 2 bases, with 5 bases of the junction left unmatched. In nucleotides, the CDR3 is TGCGCCAGCAGCTACGGGACAGCGACCTACGAGCAGTACTTC. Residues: CASSYGTATYEQYF.

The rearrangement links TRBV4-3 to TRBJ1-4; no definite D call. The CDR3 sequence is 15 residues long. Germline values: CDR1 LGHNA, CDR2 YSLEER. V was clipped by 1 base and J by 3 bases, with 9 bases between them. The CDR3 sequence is CASSQAWAANEKLFF. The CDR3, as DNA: TGCGCCAGCAGCCAAGCCTGGGCAGCTAATGAAAAACTGTTTTTT.

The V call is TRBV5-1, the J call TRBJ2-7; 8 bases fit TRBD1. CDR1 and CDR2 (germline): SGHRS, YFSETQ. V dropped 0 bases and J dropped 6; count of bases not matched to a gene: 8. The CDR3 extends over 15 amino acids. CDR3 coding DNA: TGCGCCAGCAGCTTGGGGACAGGGTTAAGTCTCGAGCAGTACTTC. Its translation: CASSLGTGLSLEQYF. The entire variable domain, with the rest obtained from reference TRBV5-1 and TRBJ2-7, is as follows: KAGVTQTPRYLIKTRGQQVTLSCSPISGHRSVSWYQQTPGQGLQFLFEYFSETQRNKGNFPGRFSGRQFSNSRSEMNVSTLELGDSALYLCASSLGTGLSLEQYFGPGTRLTVT.

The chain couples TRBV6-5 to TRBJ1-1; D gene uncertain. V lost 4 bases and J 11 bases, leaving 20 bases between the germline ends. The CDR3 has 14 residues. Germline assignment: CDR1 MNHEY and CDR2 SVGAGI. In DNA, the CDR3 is TGTGCCAGCAGTTCTCGGGGAGTGTCGTTCGGCGCTTTCTTT. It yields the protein CASSSRGVSFGAFF.